What follows are 4 T cell receptor beta chains derived from one specimen sequenced in a study of T cells in Graves' hyperthyroidism and ophthalmopathy. Amplification of TCR beta CDR3 regions used RNA as the template. In the first-round RT-PCR of the TCR CDR3, the HTBI primer set was used. MiXCR, applied by TCRdb to the multiplex PCR reads, yields one record per CDR3 protein. The repertoire includes roughly 550,000 distinct CDR3 sequences, 15% to 20% of them detected once, and around 32% sits in the top ten. Sequencing was carried out using blood. Source of these receptors: a woman aged 25 to 45 with Graves' ophthalmopathy.

This clonotype was counted only a few times. This rearrangement joins TRBV9 to TRBJ2-7, with 9 bases identical to TRBD1. Germline V gene lookup returns CDR1 SGDLS and CDR2 YYNGEE. V gave up 7 bases and J gave up 1 base; unmatched junction bases: 6. CDR3 size: 14 residues. CDR3: CASAAGQGSYEQYF. The CDR3 DNA sequence: TGTGCCAGCGCCGCGGGACAGGGATCCTACGAGCAGTACTTC. Full variable domain (outside the CDR3, taken from reference TRBV9 and TRBJ2-7): DSGVTQTPKHLITATGQRVTLRCSPRSGDLSVYWYQQSLDQGLQFLIQYYNGEERAKGNILERFSAQQFPDLHSELNLSSLELGDSALYFCASAAGQGSYEQYFGPGTRLTVT.

This clonotype was observed many times. This rearrangement joins TRBV20-1 to TRBJ2-1; TRBD2 matches 9 bases. The CDR3 is made up of 11 amino acids. In germline, CDR1 is DFQATT, CDR2 SNEGSKA (reference sequence). The CDR3 here is CAGGLDNEQFF. CDR3 sequence (DNA): TGCGCGGGAGGGCTCGACAATGAGCAGTTCTTC.

This clonotype has a single count. This rearrangement joins TRBV19 to TRBJ2-7; 7 nucleotides match TRBD2. The CDR3 is made up of 15 amino acids. V lost 1 base and J lost 2; bases outside the gene matches: 5. In germline, CDR1 is LNHDA, CDR2 SQIVND (reference sequence). The CDR3: CASSIAAGETYEQYF. The CDR3 DNA is TGTGCCAGTAGTATAGCTGCGGGAGAGACCTACGAGCAGTACTTC.

V gene TRBV4-3 combines with J gene TRBJ1-4, with D maybe TRBD1 (6 bases). CDR1 LGHNA and CDR2 YSLEER come from the germline V gene. The V gene lost 0 bases and the J gene lost 0 bases, with 11 bases spanning the gap. The CDR3 runs 17 residues. The CDR3 region is CASSQDRTASTNEKLFF. The DNA for the CDR3 is TGCGCCAGCAGCCAAGATAGGACAGCCTCAACTAATGAAAAACTGTTTTTT.